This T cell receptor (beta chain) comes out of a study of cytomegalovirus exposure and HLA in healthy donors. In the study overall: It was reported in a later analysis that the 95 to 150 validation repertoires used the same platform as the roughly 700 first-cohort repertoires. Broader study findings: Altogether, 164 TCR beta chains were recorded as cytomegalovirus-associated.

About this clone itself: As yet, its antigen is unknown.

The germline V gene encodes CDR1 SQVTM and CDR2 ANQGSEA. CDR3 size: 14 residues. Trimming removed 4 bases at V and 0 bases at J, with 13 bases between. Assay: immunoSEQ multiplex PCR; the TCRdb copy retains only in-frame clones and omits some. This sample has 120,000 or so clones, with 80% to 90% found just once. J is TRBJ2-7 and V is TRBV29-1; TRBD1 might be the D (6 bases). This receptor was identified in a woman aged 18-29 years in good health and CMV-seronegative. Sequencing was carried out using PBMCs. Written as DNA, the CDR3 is TGCAGCGTTGTAGGACAGACAACCTCCTACGAGCAGTACTTC. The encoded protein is CSVVGQTTSYEQYF.